Following are 25 T cell receptor beta chains from one sample sequenced in a study of T cell responses to AZD1222 COVID-19 vaccine. Generated by immunoSEQ multiplex PCR, the TCRdb table keeps only in-frame clones and is missing some. This sample yields more than 85,000 clones, of which around 90% are seen a single time; 15% to 20% belongs to the top ten. The material sequenced was peripheral blood, taken on day 0 of AZD1222 vaccination. These TCRs come from an adult in good health.

The gene calls are TRBV6-2 or TRBV6-3 and TRBJ2-1, with 10 bases aligning to TRBD2. Trimming took 6 bases from V and 14 from J; bases not matched to a gene: 7. The germline gives CDR1 MNHEY, CDR2 SVGEGT. The CDR3 has 12 amino acids. The CDR3 DNA reads as TGTGCCAGCAGCATAGATAGCGGGAGGAAGTTCTTC. Protein: CASSIDSGRKFF.

J is TRBJ2-2 and V is TRBV30; no firm D call. V shed 0 bases and J shed 6 bases, with 11 bases lying between them. The CDR3 is 14 amino acids. Germline V CDR1 and CDR2: GTSNPN, SVGIG (reference sequence). The CDR3 sequence: CAWSVLLSAGELFF. The CDR3 bases are TGTGCCTGGAGTGTACTACTGTCCGCCGGGGAGCTGTTTTTT.

J is TRBJ1-1 and V is TRBV2; D may be TRBD1 (5 bases). Per germline, CDR1 SNHLY and CDR2 FYNNEI. V was pared by 5 bases and J by 4 bases, with 17 bases between. CDR3 length: 15 residues. The CDR3 region has the DNA TGTGCCAGCAGTACATACAGGAAAGGAAGCACTGAAGCTTTCTTT. Translated: CASSTYRKGSTEAFF.

The chain links TRBV28 to TRBJ1-5; possibly TRBD1 for D (5 bases). Germline V gene sequence: CDR1 MDHEN, CDR2 SYDVKM. V shed 1 base and J shed 9 bases, with 10 bases lying between them. The CDR3 sequence is 13 residues long. CDR3 DNA: TGTGCCAGCAGTTTATCCCCAGGGCTGCCCCAGCATTTT. Translating gives CASSLSPGLPQHF.

V and J are TRBV5-6 and TRBJ2-1, with 7 bases aligning to TRBD1. Germline V gene data show CDR1 as SGHDT and CDR2 as YYEEEE. V was clipped by 0 bases and J by 7 bases; unmatched bases: 16. CDR3 length equals 18 residues. As DNA, the CDR3 is TGTGCCAGCAGCTTGGAGTGGGGGTGGGGACAGCTCTCGAATGAGCAGTTCTTC. Its protein product is CASSLEWGWGQLSNEQFF.

The gene calls are TRBV12-3 or TRBV12-4 and TRBJ2-2, with D tentatively TRBD1 (6 bases). The CDR3 totals 13 residues. The V end lost 6 bases, the J end lost 7 bases, and 12 bases lay between the germline ends. CDR3 in amino acids: CASSYQGGGELFF. CDR3 sequence (DNA): TGTGCCAGCAGCTACCAAGGGGGCGGGGAGCTGTTTTTT.

The rearrangement uses TRBV27 and TRBJ2-1; TRBD2 might be the D (5 bases). Trimming pared 1 base from V and 3 bases from J, leaving 10 bases between. The CDR3 is 15 residues long. Germline V lookup: CDR1 MNHEY, CDR2 SMNVEV (reference sequence). The CDR3 DNA is TGTGCCAGCAGTTTATTGCCTAGCAGCTACAATGAGCAGTTCTTC. This encodes CASSLLPSSYNEQFF.

The chain couples TRBV4-1 to TRBJ1-5; D not resolved. V was clipped by 0 bases and J by 12 bases, with 18 bases between them. Germline lookup yields CDR1 MGHRA and CDR2 YSYEKL. The CDR3 has 15 amino acids. The CDR3 loop reads CASSQDLLGGQHQHF. The CDR3 nucleotides are TGCGCCAGCAGCCAAGATCTCCTGGGCGGCCAACACCAGCATTTT.

The chain recombines TRBV9 with TRBJ1-5; unclear D gene. Trimming left V 0 bases short and J 3 bases short, with 10 bases between. CDR3 length: 15 amino acids. Per the germline V gene, CDR1 is SGDLS and CDR2 is YYNGEE. The DNA for the CDR3 is TGTGCCAGCAGCGTAGGAGGGCAGATCAATCAGCCCCAGCATTTT. Amino acids: CASSVGGQINQPQHF. Drawing the rest from reference TRBV9 and TRBJ1-5, the complete variable domain is DSGVTQTPKHLITATGQRVTLRCSPRSGDLSVYWYQQSLDQGLQFLIQYYNGEERAKGNILERFSAQQFPDLHSELNLSSLELGDSALYFCASSVGGQINQPQHFGDGTRLSIL.

V usage is TRBV14 and J usage is TRBJ2-5; D not resolved. V gave up 5 bases and J gave up 1 base, with 11 bases separating them. Germline CDR1 SGHDN, CDR2 FVKESK. The CDR3 loop spans 14 amino acids. The CDR3 protein is CASSANTLQETQYF. Written as DNA, the CDR3 is TGTGCCAGCAGCGCCAATACCCTCCAAGAGACCCAGTACTTC. The full variable domain, rest sourced from reference TRBV14 and TRBJ2-5, is EAGVTQFPSHSVIEKGQTVTLRCDPISGHDNLYWYRRVMGKEIKFLLHFVKESKQDESGMPNNRFLAERTGGTYSTLKVQPAELEDSGVYFCASSANTLQETQYFGPGTRLLVL.

The rearrangement links TRBV18 to TRBJ2-3, with D possibly being TRBD2 (5 bases). The V end was cut by 3 bases, the J end by 2 bases, with 18 bases between. Germline CDR1 reads KGHSH; CDR2 reads LQKENI. The CDR3 length is 17 residues. CDR3 sequence: CASSPRALDLITDTQYF. In nucleotides, the CDR3 is TGTGCCAGCTCACCGCGGGCACTCGATTTAATCACAGATACGCAGTATTTT.

The chain links TRBV5-5 to TRBJ2-6; D not resolved. The V gene lost 1 base and the J gene lost 2 bases, with 10 bases spanning the gap. CDR3 length: 16 residues. Looked up from germline, CDR1 is SGHKS and CDR2 is YYEKEE (reference sequence). The CDR3 nucleotides are TGTGCCAGCAGCTTGCGGTTAGATACTGGGGCCAACGTCCTGACTTTC. It yields the protein CASSLRLDTGANVLTF.

The V call is TRBV9, the J call TRBJ1-6, with D unresolved. Germline V gene lookup returns CDR1 SGDLS and CDR2 YYNGEE. V was cut by 0 bases and J by 10 bases, with 11 bases left in between. CDR3 length: 14 residues. The CDR3 sequence is CASSVGQVGSPLHF. Written as DNA, the CDR3 is TGTGCCAGCAGCGTAGGGCAGGTCGGATCACCCCTCCACTTT.

J is TRBJ1-6 and V is TRBV7-8, with D perhaps TRBD1 (5 bases). V gave up 4 bases and J gave up 7 bases, with 17 bases separating them. CDR1 is SGHVS, CDR2 FQNEAQ, per germline. The CDR3 loop spans 16 amino acids. The CDR3 bases are TGTGCCAGCAGCTCAATCGGGACCGGGGGGAATTCACCCCTCCACTTT. This sequence encodes CASSSIGTGGNSPLHF.

This clone was seen a handful of times. The chain links TRBV27 to TRBJ1-1; a possible D gene is TRBD1 (6 bases). The CDR3 contains 13 residues. Germline V lookup: CDR1 MNHEY, CDR2 SMNVEV (reference sequence). Trimming pared 2 bases from V and 7 bases from J, leaving 11 bases between. DNA for the CDR3: TGTGCCAGCAGTTTAGCAGGGGTCCATGAAGCTTTCTTT. Translating gives CASSLAGVHEAFF.

V usage is TRBV2 and J usage is TRBJ1-1; 11 bases are a match to TRBD1. CDR1 and CDR2 from the germline V gene are SNHLY and FYNNEI. CDR3 length: 14 residues. The J segment lost 4 bases and the V segment lost 5 bases, leaving 3 bases of the junction unmatched. The CDR3 here is CASSPGTGGTEAFF. The CDR3, as DNA: TGTGCCAGCAGTCCCGGGACAGGGGGCACTGAAGCTTTCTTT.

The chain couples TRBV19 to TRBJ1-2; D not certain. Germline CDR1 reads LNHDA; CDR2 reads SQIVND (reference sequence). Trimming pared 7 bases from V and 1 base from J, leaving 7 bases between. The CDR3 consists of 12 residues. CDR3 residues: CASTRGNYGYTF. The CDR3 DNA follows: TGTGCCAGTACCCGGGGTAACTATGGCTACACCTTC. The full variable domain, rest sourced from reference TRBV19 and TRBJ1-2, is DGGITQSPKYLFRKEGQNVTLSCEQNLNHDAMYWYRQDPGQGLRLIYYSQIVNDFQKGDIAEGYSVSREKKESFPLTVTSAQKNPTAFYLCASTRGNYGYTFGSGTRLTVV.

The count of this clone is one. V gene TRBV27 combines with J gene TRBJ2-7; the match to TRBD2 covers 14 bases. This CDR3 comprises 16 residues. With 4 bases clipped from V and 3 bases from J, the junction kept 5 bases outside the gene matches. The germline V gene has CDR1 MNHEY and CDR2 SMNVEV (reference sequence). CDR3 in DNA: TGTGCCAGCAGTTCCCGGACTAGCGGGGGGTACTACGAGCAGTACTTC. As protein: CASSSRTSGGYYEQYF.

The V and J genes are TRBV18 and TRBJ2-3, with D perhaps matching TRBD2 (5 bases). Trimming cost V 3 bases and J 2 bases, with 9 bases left between them. From germline, CDR1 is KGHSH and CDR2 LQKENI. The CDR3 spans 14 residues. CDR3 in amino acids: CASSPLRATDTQYF. The CDR3 nucleotides are TGTGCCAGCTCACCGCTGAGGGCCACAGATACGCAGTATTTT. The variable domain in full, completed from reference TRBV18 and TRBJ2-3, reads NAGVMQNPRHLVRRRGQEARLRCSPMKGHSHVYWYRQLPEEGLKFMVYLQKENIIDESGMPKERFSAEFPKEGPSILRIQQVVRGDSAAYFCASSPLRATDTQYFGPGTRLTVL.

This clone has only one observation. The chain uses TRBV10-2 and TRBJ2-7; D not resolved. CDR1 is WSHSY and CDR2 is SAAADI in the germline V gene. Trimming pared 3 bases from V and 4 bases from J, leaving 31 bases between. This CDR3 contains 20 residues. The CDR3 DNA is TGCGCCAGCAGTGACCCTGACGTGAGGACGGGTGAAAAAAAAGTTTACGAGCAGTACTTC. Its protein product is CASSDPDVRTGEKKVYEQYF.

The chain employs TRBV4-1 and TRBJ2-6, with D hard to call. The V end lost 3 bases, the J end lost 2 bases, and 8 bases lay between the germline ends. CDR3 length: 15 residues. Germline CDR1 and CDR2: MGHRA and YSYEKL. The CDR3 reads CASSQLVTGANVLTF. The CDR3 coding sequence is TGCGCCAGCAGCCAGTTAGTAACTGGGGCCAACGTCCTGACTTTC.

The V gene is TRBV10-3, the J gene TRBJ1-2; no definite D call. V lost 2 bases to trimming and J lost 5 bases, with 15 bases between them. Germline V gene lookup returns CDR1 ENHRY and CDR2 SYGVKD. This CDR3 has 15 residues. The CDR3 protein is CAISEGSGSYYGYTF. The CDR3 coding sequence is TGTGCCATCAGTGAGGGATCGGGATCCTATTATGGCTACACCTTC.

The chain employs TRBV5-1 and TRBJ1-2, with 7 bases fitting TRBD1. CDR3 size: 13 residues. Germline CDR1 and CDR2: SGHRS and YFSETQ. Trimming cost V 0 bases and J 8 bases; bases outside gene matches: 4. Here the CDR3 reads CASSLEGQAGYTF. CDR3 coding DNA: TGCGCCAGCAGCTTGGAAGGACAGGCGGGCTACACCTTC. The whole variable domain, remainder taken from reference TRBV5-1 and TRBJ1-2, is KAGVTQTPRYLIKTRGQQVTLSCSPISGHRSVSWYQQTPGQGLQFLFEYFSETQRNKGNFPGRFSGRQFSNSRSEMNVSTLELGDSALYLCASSLEGQAGYTFGSGTRLTVV.

This chain uses TRBV5-1 with TRBJ2-3; 9 positions match TRBD2. V lost 4 bases, J lost 2 bases, and 8 bases stayed unmatched. CDR3 length equals 16 residues. Per germline, CDR1 SGHRS and CDR2 YFSETQ. The CDR3 sequence: CASSPHSGGNTDTQYF. The CDR3 DNA reads as TGCGCCAGCAGCCCCCATAGCGGGGGAAACACAGATACGCAGTATTTT.

The chain combines TRBV11-2 with TRBJ1-1; D remains ambiguous. The germline V and J ends were trimmed by 2 bases and 1 base, with 5 bases remaining between them. This CDR3 contains 13 residues. The germline V gene encodes CDR1 SGHAT and CDR2 FQNNGV. CDR3 sequence reads: CASSLRENTEAFF. In nucleotides, the CDR3 is TGTGCCAGCAGCTTAAGAGAGAACACTGAAGCTTTCTTT.